Listed below are T cell receptor beta chains from one sample, sequenced in a study of T cells after yellow fever vaccination. TCRdb independently ran MiXCR on the 5' RACE reads; one entry per CDR3 protein. The data contain about 550,000 distinct CDR3 sequences, 15% to 20% of them seen just once; the ten biggest clones take up roughly an eighth. This specimen consisted of PBMCs, obtained 15 days after the yellow fever booster vaccination. The receptors come from a man aged 25-40 years who received the YFV17D yellow fever vaccine. CDR3s include the opening cysteine and the closing phenylalanine or tryptophan. D genes are given only for firm matches. Expanded clones get a size class; other rows say once, few or many, or leave the size out.

D gene	clone size	V gene	CDR3 length	J gene	CDR3 protein	CDR3 DNA
NA	NA	TRBV5-1	13	TRBJ2-1	CASSLAGFDEQFF	TGCGCCAGCAGCTTGGCGGGGTTCGATGAGCAGTTCTTC
TRBD1	NA	TRBV29-1	11	TRBJ1-1	CSGTGNTEAFF	TGCAGCGGGACAGGGAACACTGAAGCTTTCTTT
TRBD1	NA	TRBV5-5	13	TRBJ1-1	CASSQDRDTEAFF	TGTGCCAGCAGCCAGGACAGGGACACTGAAGCTTTCTTT
TRBD1	NA	TRBV5-4	15	TRBJ2-5	CASSPGQGNEETQYF	TGTGCCAGCAGCCCGGGACAGGGAAACGAAGAGACCCAGTACTTC
TRBD2	NA	TRBV6-5	13	TRBJ2-7	CASSLAGTREQYF	TGTGCCAGCAGTTTAGCGGGCACTCGGGAGCAGTACTTC
TRBD2	NA	TRBV12-3/TRBV12-4	16	TRBJ2-3	CASSLYGSGSFHTQYF	TGTGCCAGCAGTTTATATGGTAGCGGGAGCTTCCATACGCAGTATTTT
NA	NA	TRBV29-1	14	TRBJ2-5	CSVDEQGAAETQYF	TGCAGCGTGGATGAACAGGGCGCGGCAGAGACCCAGTACTTC
NA	few	TRBV6-2/TRBV6-3	11	TRBJ1-1	CASSYGEKAFF	TGTGCCAGCAGTTACGGCGAGAAAGCTTTCTTT
NA	few	TRBV7-6	14	TRBJ2-2	CASSPRQKSGELFF	TGTGCCAGCAGCCCCCGGCAAAAGTCCGGGGAGCTGTTTTTT
TRBD2	few	TRBV6-2/TRBV6-3	13	TRBJ2-1	CASKLAGGSEQFF	TGTGCCAGCAAATTGGCGGGAGGGAGCGAGCAGTTCTTC
TRBD2	few	TRBV20-1	15	TRBJ2-3	CSARQRLARGDTQYF	TGCAGTGCTAGACAGCGACTAGCCCGGGGAGATACGCAGTATTTT
TRBD1	many	TRBV6-1	14	TRBJ1-1	CASSRRQGQTEAFF	TGTGCCAGCAGTAGACGACAGGGCCAGACTGAAGCTTTCTTT